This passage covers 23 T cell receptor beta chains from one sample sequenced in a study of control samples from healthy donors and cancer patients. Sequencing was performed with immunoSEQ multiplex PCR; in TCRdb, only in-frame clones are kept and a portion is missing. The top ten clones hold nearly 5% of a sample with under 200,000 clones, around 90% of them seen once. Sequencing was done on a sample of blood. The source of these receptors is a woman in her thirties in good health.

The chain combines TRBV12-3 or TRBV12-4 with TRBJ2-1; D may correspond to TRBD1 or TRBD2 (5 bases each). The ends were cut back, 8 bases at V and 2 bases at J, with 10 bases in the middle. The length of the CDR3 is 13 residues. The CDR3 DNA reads TGTGCCAGCGGATTGGGACCCTACAATGAGCAGTTCTTC. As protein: CASGLGPYNEQFF.

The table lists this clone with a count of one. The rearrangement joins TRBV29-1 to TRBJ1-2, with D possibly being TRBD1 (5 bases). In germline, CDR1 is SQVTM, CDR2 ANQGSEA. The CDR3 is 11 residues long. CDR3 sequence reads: CRVGGENGYTF. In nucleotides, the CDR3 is TGCAGAGTCGGGGGAGAAAATGGCTACACCTTC.

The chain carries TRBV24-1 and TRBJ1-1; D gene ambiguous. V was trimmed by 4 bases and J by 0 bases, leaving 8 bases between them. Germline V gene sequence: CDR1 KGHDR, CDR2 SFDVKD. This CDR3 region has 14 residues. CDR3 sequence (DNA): TGTGCCACCAGTGAACACAGCATGAACACTGAAGCTTTCTTT. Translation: CATSEHSMNTEAFF.

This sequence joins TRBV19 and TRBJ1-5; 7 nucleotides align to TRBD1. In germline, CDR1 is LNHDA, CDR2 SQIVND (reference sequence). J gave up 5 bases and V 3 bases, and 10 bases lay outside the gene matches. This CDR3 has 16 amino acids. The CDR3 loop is CASSIFDRDGDQPQHF. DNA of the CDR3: TGTGCCAGTAGTATTTTCGACAGGGATGGGGATCAGCCCCAGCATTTT.

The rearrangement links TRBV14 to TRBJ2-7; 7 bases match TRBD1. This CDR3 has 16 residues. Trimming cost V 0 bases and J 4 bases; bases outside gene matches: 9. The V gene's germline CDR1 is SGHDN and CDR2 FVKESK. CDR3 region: CASSQEPAGGEYEQYF. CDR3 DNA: TGTGCCAGCAGCCAAGAGCCGGCAGGGGGTGAATACGAGCAGTACTTC.

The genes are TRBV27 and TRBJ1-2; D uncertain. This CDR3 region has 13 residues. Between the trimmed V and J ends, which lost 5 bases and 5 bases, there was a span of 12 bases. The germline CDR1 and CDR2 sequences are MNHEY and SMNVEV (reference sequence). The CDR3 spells CASSPEASYGYTF. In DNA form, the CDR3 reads TGTGCCAGCAGTCCAGAGGCCTCTTATGGCTACACCTTC.

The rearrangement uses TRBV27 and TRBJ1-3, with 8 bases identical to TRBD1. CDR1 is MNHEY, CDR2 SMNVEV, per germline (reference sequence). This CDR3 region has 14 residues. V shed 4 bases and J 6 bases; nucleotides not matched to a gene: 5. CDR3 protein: CASSSTGAKNTIYF. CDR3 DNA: TGTGCCAGCAGTTCGACAGGGGCTAAAAACACCATATATTTT.

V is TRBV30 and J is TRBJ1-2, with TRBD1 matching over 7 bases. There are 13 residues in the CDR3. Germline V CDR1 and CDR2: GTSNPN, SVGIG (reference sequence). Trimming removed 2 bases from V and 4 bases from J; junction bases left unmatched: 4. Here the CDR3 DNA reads TGTGCCTGGAGTAGGGGGCGCCTCTATGGCTACACCTTC. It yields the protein CAWSRGRLYGYTF.

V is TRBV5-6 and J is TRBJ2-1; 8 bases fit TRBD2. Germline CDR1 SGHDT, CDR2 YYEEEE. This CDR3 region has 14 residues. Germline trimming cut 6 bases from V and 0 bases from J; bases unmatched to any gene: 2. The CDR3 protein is CASTLAGSYNEQFF. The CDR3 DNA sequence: TGTGCCAGCACGCTAGCGGGCTCCTACAATGAGCAGTTCTTC. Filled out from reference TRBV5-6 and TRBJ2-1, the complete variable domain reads DAGVTQSPTHLIKTRGQQVTLRCSPKSGHDTVSWYQQALGQGPQFIFQYYEEEERQRGNFPDRFSGHQFPNYSSELNVNALLLGDSALYLCASTLAGSYNEQFFGPGTRLTVL.

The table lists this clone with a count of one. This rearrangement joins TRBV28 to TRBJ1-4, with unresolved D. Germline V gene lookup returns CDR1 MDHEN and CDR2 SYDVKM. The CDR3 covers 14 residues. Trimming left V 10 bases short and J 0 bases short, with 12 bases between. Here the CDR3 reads CATFTPATNEKLFF. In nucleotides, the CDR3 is TGTGCCACCTTTACACCGGCAACTAATGAAAAACTGTTTTTT.

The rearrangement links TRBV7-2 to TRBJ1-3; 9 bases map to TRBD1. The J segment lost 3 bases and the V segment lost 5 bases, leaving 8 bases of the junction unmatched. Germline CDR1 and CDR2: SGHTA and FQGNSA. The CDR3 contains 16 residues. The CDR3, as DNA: TGTGCCAGCAGCCCCATCACAGGGGGCGGTGGAAACACCATATATTTT. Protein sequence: CASSPITGGGGNTIYF.

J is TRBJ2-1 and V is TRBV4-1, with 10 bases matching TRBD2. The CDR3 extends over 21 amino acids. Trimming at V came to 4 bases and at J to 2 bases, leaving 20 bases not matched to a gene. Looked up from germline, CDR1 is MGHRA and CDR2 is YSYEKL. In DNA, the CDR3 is TGCGCCAGCAGCCGCTACGGGGGGGCTAGCGGGAGACGATTGCCCTACAATGAGCAGTTCTTC. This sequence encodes CASSRYGGASGRRLPYNEQFF.

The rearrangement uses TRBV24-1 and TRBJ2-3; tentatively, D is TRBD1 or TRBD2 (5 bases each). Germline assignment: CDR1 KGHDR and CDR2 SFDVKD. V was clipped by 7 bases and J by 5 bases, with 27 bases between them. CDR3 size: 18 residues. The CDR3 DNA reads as TGTGCCACCAGCCATCTAACCGGGACCGAAGATACTATAGATACGCAGTATTTT. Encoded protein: CATSHLTGTEDTIDTQYF.

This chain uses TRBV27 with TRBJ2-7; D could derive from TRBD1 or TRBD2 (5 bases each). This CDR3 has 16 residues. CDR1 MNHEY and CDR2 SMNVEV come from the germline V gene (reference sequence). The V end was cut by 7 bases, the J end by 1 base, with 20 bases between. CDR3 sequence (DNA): TGTGCCAGCACCCCTTCCGGGGACGGCTTATCCTACGAGCAGTACTTC. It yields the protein CASTPSGDGLSYEQYF.

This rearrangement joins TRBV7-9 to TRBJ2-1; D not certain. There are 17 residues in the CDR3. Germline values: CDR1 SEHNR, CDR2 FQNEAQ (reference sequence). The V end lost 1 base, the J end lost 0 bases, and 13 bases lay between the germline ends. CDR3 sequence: CASSLDMGGGSYNEQFF. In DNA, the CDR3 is TGTGCCAGCAGCTTAGATATGGGCGGTGGCTCCTACAATGAGCAGTTCTTC.

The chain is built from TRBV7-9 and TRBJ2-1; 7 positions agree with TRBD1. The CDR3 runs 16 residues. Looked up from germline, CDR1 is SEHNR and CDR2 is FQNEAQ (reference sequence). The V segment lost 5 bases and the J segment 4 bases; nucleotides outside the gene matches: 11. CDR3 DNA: TGTGCCAGCAGCCCGATAACGGACAGGATTTACAATGAGCAGTTCTTC. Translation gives CASSPITDRIYNEQFF.

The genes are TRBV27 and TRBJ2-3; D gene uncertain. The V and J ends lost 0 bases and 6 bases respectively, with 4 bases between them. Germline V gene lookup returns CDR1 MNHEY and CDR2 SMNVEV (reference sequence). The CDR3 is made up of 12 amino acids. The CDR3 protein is CASSLSGDTQYF. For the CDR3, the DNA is TGTGCCAGCAGTTTATCGGGGGATACGCAGTATTTT.

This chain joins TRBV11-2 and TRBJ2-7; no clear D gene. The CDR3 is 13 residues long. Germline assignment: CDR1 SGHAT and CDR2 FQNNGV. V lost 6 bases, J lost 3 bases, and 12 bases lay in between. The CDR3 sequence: CASSTEAYYEQYV. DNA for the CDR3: TGTGCCAGCAGTACCGAGGCGTACTACGAGCAGTACGTC.

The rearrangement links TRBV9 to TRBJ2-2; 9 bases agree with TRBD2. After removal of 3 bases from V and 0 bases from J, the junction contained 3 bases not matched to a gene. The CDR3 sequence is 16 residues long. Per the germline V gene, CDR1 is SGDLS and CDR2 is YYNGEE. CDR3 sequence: CASSDGLATNTGELFF. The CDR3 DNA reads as TGTGCCAGCAGCGATGGACTAGCGACGAACACCGGGGAGCTGTTTTTT.

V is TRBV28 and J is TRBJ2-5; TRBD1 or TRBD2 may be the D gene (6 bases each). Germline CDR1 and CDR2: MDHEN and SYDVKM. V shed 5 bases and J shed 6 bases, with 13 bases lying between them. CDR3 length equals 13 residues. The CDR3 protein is CASSTGGRKTQYF. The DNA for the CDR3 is TGTGCCAGCAGTACCGGGGGCAGAAAGACCCAGTACTTC.

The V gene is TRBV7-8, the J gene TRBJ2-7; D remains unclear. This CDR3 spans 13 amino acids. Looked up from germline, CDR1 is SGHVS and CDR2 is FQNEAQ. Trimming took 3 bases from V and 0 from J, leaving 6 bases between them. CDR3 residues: CASSFESSYEQYF. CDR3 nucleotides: TGTGCCAGCAGCTTTGAAAGCTCCTACGAGCAGTACTTC.

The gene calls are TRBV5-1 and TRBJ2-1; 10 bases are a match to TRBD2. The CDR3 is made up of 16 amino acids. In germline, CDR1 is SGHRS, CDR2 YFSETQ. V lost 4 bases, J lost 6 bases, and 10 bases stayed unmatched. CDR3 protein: CASSALAGAGSNEQFF. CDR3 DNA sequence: TGCGCCAGCAGCGCCCTAGCGGGGGCGGGAAGCAATGAGCAGTTCTTC.

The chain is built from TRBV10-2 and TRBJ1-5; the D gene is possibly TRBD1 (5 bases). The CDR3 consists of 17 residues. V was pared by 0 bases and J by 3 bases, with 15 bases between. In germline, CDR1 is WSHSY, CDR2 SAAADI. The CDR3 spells CASSESSLLGPNQPQHF. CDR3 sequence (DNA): TGCGCCAGCAGTGAGTCGAGTCTTTTGGGACCCAATCAGCCCCAGCATTTT.